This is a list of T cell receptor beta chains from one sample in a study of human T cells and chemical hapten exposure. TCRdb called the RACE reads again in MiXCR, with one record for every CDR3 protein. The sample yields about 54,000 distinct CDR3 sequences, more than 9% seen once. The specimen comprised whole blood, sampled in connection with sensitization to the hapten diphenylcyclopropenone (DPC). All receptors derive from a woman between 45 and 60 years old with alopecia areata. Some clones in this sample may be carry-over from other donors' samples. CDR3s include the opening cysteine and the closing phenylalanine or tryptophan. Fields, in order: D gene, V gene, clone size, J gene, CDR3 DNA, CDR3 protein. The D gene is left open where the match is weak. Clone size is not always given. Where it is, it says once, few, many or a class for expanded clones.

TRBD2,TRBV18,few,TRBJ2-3,TGTGCCAGCTCACCAGGGACTAGCGGCACAGATACGCAGTATTTT,CASSPGTSGTDTQYF
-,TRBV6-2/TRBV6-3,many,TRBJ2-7,TGTGCCAGCAGTCTGAAATTCGAGCAGTACTTC,CASSLKFEQYF
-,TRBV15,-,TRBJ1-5,TGTGCCACCAGCAGGCGACACAATCAGCCCCAGCATTTT,CATSRRHNQPQHF
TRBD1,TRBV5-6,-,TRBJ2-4,TGTGCCAGCAGCTTGGGACAGGGTTACATTCAGTACTTC,CASSLGQGYIQYF
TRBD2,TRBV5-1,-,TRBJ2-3,TGCGCCAGCAGTTGGGGGGGAATGGACACAGATACGCAGTATTTT,CASSWGGMDTDTQYF
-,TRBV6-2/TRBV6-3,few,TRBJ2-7,TGTGCCAGCAGTTATCTGACGGGGAGCTCCTACGAGCAGTACTTC,CASSYLTGSSYEQYF
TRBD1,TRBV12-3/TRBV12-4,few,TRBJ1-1,TGTGCCAGCAGTCCCTGGACAGGGAACACTGAAGCTTTCTTT,CASSPWTGNTEAFF
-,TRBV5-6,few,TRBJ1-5,TGTGCCAGCAGCTTGAACCGAAGGCCAGCCCAGCATTTT,CASSLNRRPAQHF
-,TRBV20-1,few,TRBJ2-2,TGCAGTGCTCAGGGGAACACCGGGGAGCTGTTTTTT,CSAQGNTGELFF
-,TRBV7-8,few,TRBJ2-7,TGTGCCAGCAGTCCCCCCCGCCGTTTCTCGGACTCCTACGAGCAGTACTTC,CASSPPRRFSDSYEQYF
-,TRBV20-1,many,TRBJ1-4,TGCAGTGCTAGGGCAGGGGCCTCAGAAAAACTGTTTTTT,CSARAGASEKLFF
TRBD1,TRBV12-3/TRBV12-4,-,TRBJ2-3,TGTGCCAGCAGTTTTACAGGGGGGAGCACAGATACGCAGTATTTT,CASSFTGGSTDTQYF
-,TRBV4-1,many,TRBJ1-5,TGCGCCAGCAGCCAAGCTGGTAGCAATCAGCCCCAGCATTTT,CASSQAGSNQPQHF
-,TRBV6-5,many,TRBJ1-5,TGTGCCAGCAGCCCAAACTGGGGGGATCAGCCCCAGCATTTT,CASSPNWGDQPQHF
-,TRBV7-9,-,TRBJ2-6,TGTGCCAGCAGTCCCACAGTGGCTGGGGCCAACGTCCTGACTTTC,CASSPTVAGANVLTF
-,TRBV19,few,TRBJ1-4,TGTGCCAGTAACAGGAATAAGAATGAAAAACTGTTTTTT,CASNRNKNEKLFF
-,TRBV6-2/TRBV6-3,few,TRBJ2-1,TGTGCCAGCACTCCACAGGGAAAGGGCTACAATGAGCAGTTCTTC,CASTPQGKGYNEQFF
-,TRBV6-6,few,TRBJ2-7,TGTGCCAGCAGTTACCTCGAAAGACTAGTGAAAGGCGAGCAGTACTTC,CASSYLERLVKGEQYF
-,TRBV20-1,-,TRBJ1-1,TGCATCCTCAGATCCAGCTGGAACACTGAAGCTTTCTTT,CILRSSWNTEAFF
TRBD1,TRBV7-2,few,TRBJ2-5,TGTGCCAGCAGCCTTAGACAGGGTGGGACGGAGACCCAGTACTTC,CASSLRQGGTETQYF
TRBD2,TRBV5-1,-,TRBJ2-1,TGCGCCAGCACTCATGCGGGGGAACGTTTCAATGAGCAGTTCTTC,CASTHAGERFNEQFF
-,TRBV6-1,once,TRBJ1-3,TGTGCCAGCATGGTCGGCTGGGGGAGTGGAAACACCATATATTTT,CASMVGWGSGNTIYF
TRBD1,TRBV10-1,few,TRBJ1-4,TGCGCCAGCAGCACCGGGACAGGGAATGAAAAACTGTTTTTT,CASSTGTGNEKLFF
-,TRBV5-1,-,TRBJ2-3,TGCGCCAGCAATCTAGTTCCAGGCGCAGCCACAGATACGCAGTATTTT,CASNLVPGAATDTQYF
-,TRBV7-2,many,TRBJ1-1,TGTGCCAGCAGCTTAGCGGGGCTCATGAACACTGAAGCTTTCTTT,CASSLAGLMNTEAFF
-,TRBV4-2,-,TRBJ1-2,TGTGCCAGCAGCCAAGGAGGCAGGACCTATGGCTACACCTTC,CASSQGGRTYGYTF
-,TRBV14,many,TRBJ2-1,TGTGCCAGCAGTAGCCTCTACAATGAGCAGTTCTTC,CASSSLYNEQFF
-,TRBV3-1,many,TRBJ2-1,TGTGCCAGCAGCCAGGGAATAGCGGACTCCTACAATGAGCAGTTCTTC,CASSQGIADSYNEQFF
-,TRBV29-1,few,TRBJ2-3,TGCAGCGTTGCGGTGGGTAAAGATACGCAGTATTTT,CSVAVGKDTQYF
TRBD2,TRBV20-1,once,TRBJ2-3,TGCAGTGCTATCGTCGGAACTAGCGGGGGGAGCACAGATACGCAGTATTTT,CSAIVGTSGGSTDTQYF
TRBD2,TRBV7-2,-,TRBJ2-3,TGTGCCAGCAGCTTGCGGGGGGGCGGCACAGATACGCAGTATTTT,CASSLRGGGTDTQYF
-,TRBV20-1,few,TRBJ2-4,TGCAGTGCTAGAGATTTTGACAGTCGGGACTTC,CSARDFDSRDF
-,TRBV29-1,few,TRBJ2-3,TGCAGCGTTGAGCAATTCGGCACAGATACGCAGTATTTT,CSVEQFGTDTQYF
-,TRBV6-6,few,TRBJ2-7,TGTGCCAGCAGTTACTCGGCAGGGCTGGCCGAGCAGTACTTC,CASSYSAGLAEQYF
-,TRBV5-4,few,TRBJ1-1,TGTGCCAGCGGAGAAACAGATTTCCTTCTCATGAACACTGAAGCTTTCTTT,CASGETDFLLMNTEAFF
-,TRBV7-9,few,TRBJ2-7,TGTGCCAGCAGCTTATCAGGGGCGTTGGACGAGCAGTACTTC,CASSLSGALDEQYF
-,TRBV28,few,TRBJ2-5,TGTGCCAGCATGCAGGGTAACGAAGAGACCCAGTACTTC,CASMQGNEETQYF
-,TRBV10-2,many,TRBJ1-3,TGCGCCAGCAGTGAGTCGGTCGGAAACACCATATATTTT,CASSESVGNTIYF
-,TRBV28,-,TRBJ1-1,TGTGCCAGCAGTTTGGGCTTCACTGAAGCTTTCTTT,CASSLGFTEAFF
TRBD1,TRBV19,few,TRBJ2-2,TGTGCCAGTAGCCGGGACAGGGGGCGTAGCGGGGAGCTGTTTTTT,CASSRDRGRSGELFF
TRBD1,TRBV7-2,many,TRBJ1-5,TGTGCCAGCAGCTTGAATTGGGACAGAAATCAGCCCCAGCATTTT,CASSLNWDRNQPQHF
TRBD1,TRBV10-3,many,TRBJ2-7,TGTGCCATCAGGCCCGGGACAGGGATACGCGAGCAGTACTTC,CAIRPGTGIREQYF
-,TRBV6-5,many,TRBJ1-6,TGTGCCAGCACCCTACGGACAGAGAACAATTCACCCCTCCACTTT,CASTLRTENNSPLHF
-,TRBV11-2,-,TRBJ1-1,TGTGCCAGCAGCAAATGGAAGGCTAAAGCTTTCTTT,CASSKWKAKAFF
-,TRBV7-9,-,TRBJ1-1,TGTGCCAGCAAACTAGGACAGTTGAACACTGAAGCTTTCTTT,CASKLGQLNTEAFF
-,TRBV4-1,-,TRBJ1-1,TGCGCCAGCAGCCAAGATCCGATGAGGACGGGGAACACTGAAGCTTTCTTT,CASSQDPMRTGNTEAFF
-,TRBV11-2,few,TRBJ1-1,TGTGCCAGCAGCTTTCGCACGGGTAGGAACACTGAAGCTTTCTTT,CASSFRTGRNTEAFF
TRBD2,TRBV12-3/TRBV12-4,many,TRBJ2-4,TGTGCCAGCAGTTCCGGGGGGACGGCCAAAAACATTCAGTACTTC,CASSSGGTAKNIQYF
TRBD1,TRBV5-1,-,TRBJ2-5,TGCGCCAGCAGCTTTGGGACAGGACAAGAGACCCAGTACTTC,CASSFGTGQETQYF
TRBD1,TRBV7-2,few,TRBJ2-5,TGTGCCAGCAGCCCCGGACAGGGGCGAGAGACCCAGTACTTC,CASSPGQGRETQYF